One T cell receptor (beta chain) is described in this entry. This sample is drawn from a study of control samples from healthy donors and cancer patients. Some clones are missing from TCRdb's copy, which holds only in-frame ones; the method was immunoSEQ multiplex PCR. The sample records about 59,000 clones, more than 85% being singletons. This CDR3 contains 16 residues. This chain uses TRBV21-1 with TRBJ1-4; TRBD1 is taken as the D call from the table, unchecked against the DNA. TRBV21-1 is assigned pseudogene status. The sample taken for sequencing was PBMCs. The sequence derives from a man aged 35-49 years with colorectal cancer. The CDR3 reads CASFNRDSATNEKLFF. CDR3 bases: TGTGCCAGCTTTAACCGGGACAGCGCAACTAATGAAAAACTGTTTTTT.